Below are 17 T cell receptor beta chains sequenced from a single sample in a study of CD8 T cells in ankylosing spondylitis. TCRdb fed the 5' RACE reads into MiXCR, producing one record per CDR3 protein. The sample lists approximately 340,000 distinct CDR3 sequences, under 15% seen once, with about 1.1% in the top ten. Material for sequencing was blood, either unsorted or a sorted T cell fraction (not recorded which). The receptors derive from a male donor with ankylosing spondylitis or in good health (not recorded which).

This chain joins TRBV5-1 and TRBJ2-3; D remains ambiguous. The CDR3 totals 12 residues. V shed 4 bases and J shed 4 bases, with 7 bases lying between them. Germline V gene sequence: CDR1 SGHRS, CDR2 YFSETQ. The CDR3 sequence is CASSLTSDTQYF. In DNA form, the CDR3 reads TGCGCCAGCAGCCTCACTTCAGATACGCAGTATTTT.

Only a few counts were recorded for this clonotype. The chain employs TRBV5-1 and TRBJ2-3; D gene uncertain. V lost 0 bases and J lost 0, with 11 bases in between. This CDR3 region has 16 residues. CDR1 and CDR2 (germline): SGHRS, YFSETQ. The CDR3 loop reads CASSLGTAMSTDTQYF. CDR3 in DNA: TGCGCCAGCAGCTTGGGGACGGCGATGAGCACAGATACGCAGTATTTT.

This clonotype has only a few counts. The chain employs TRBV29-1 and TRBJ2-1; 8 nucleotides match TRBD2. V dropped 5 bases and J dropped 7; count of bases not matched to a gene: 4. CDR1 is SQVTM, CDR2 ANQGSEA, per germline. The CDR3 is 12 amino acids. CDR3 residues: CSVRGLANEQFF. CDR3 nucleotide sequence: TGCAGCGTTAGAGGACTAGCAAATGAGCAGTTCTTC.

The chain joins TRBV5-1 to TRBJ2-3; 12 positions agree with TRBD2. Germline CDR1 and CDR2: SGHRS and YFSETQ. The trim removed 2 bases at V and 0 bases at J, leaving 13 bases unmatched. This CDR3 region has 20 residues. The CDR3, as DNA: TGCGCCAGCAGCTTTGACCCTCCTAGCGGGGGGGGTCCTAGCACAGATACGCAGTATTTT. It yields the protein CASSFDPPSGGGPSTDTQYF. Using reference TRBV5-1 and TRBJ2-3 for the parts outside the CDR3, the full variable domain is KAGVTQTPRYLIKTRGQQVTLSCSPISGHRSVSWYQQTPGQGLQFLFEYFSETQRNKGNFPGRFSGRQFSNSRSEMNVSTLELGDSALYLCASSFDPPSGGGPSTDTQYFGPGTRLTVL.

The chain links TRBV29-1 to TRBJ2-1; 8 bases match TRBD2. The CDR3 spans 13 residues. The trim removed 4 bases at V and 3 bases at J, leaving 2 bases unmatched. Germline CDR1 and CDR2: SQVTM and ANQGSEA. The CDR3 spells CSVGAGGYNEQFF. CDR3 DNA: TGCAGCGTTGGGGCGGGGGGCTACAATGAGCAGTTCTTC.

This clonotype was picked up many times. The chain couples TRBV29-1 to TRBJ2-1; TRBD2 matches 10 bases. V lost 6 bases to trimming and J lost 12 bases; unmatched junction nucleotides: 17. Germline V gene sequence: CDR1 SQVTM, CDR2 ANQGSEA. This CDR3 is built from 15 residues. The CDR3 spells CSVGGLAGEPRGQFF. The CDR3 region has the DNA TGCAGCGTGGGGGGGCTAGCGGGGGAACCCAGGGGGCAGTTCTTC.

This clonotype was observed a handful of times. The chain uses TRBV30 and TRBJ1-1; D is perhaps TRBD1 (6 bases). Germline V gene sequence: CDR1 GTSNPN, CDR2 SVGIG (reference sequence). Trimming took 0 bases from V and 7 from J, leaving 15 bases between them. The CDR3 extends over 14 amino acids. CDR3 nucleotides: TGTGCCTGGAGTGTAGCCAGGGGAGCGGATGAAGCTTTCTTT. Translated, it gives CAWSVARGADEAFF.

The J gene is TRBJ2-2, the V gene TRBV5-6; D call uncertain. Per the germline V gene, CDR1 is SGHDT and CDR2 is YYEEEE. This CDR3 has 14 residues. V lost 2 bases and J 9 bases, leaving 14 bases between the germline ends. CDR3 loop: CASSLGGRERELFF. CDR3 coding DNA: TGTGCCAGCAGCTTAGGTGGCAGAGAAAGGGAGCTGTTTTTT. Looking up the rest from reference TRBV5-6 and TRBJ2-2 gives the full variable domain: DAGVTQSPTHLIKTRGQQVTLRCSPKSGHDTVSWYQQALGQGPQFIFQYYEEEERQRGNFPDRFSGHQFPNYSSELNVNALLLGDSALYLCASSLGGRERELFFGEGSRLTVL.

The genes are TRBV5-1 and TRBJ2-7; the match to TRBD2 covers 7 bases. CDR1 SGHRS and CDR2 YFSETQ come from the germline V gene. V was clipped by 6 bases and J by 7 bases; unmatched bases: 10. The CDR3 length is 13 residues. The CDR3, as DNA: TGCGCCAGCACCCTGACTAGCTCGGGGGAGCAGTACTTC. Protein sequence: CASTLTSSGEQYF.

This chain links TRBV6-2 or TRBV6-3 with TRBJ2-7, with a weak D call TRBD2 (6 bases). V was clipped by 8 bases and J by 3 bases, with 14 bases between them. The CDR3 length is 13 residues. The germline V gene has CDR1 MNHEY and CDR2 SVGEGT. In nucleotides, the CDR3 is TGTGCCAGCGGGAGGCCCCTTAACTACGAGCAGTACTTC. Translating gives CASGRPLNYEQYF.

CDR3 bases: TGCAGTGCTAGAGGCCCGGGACAGGGGAATCACGAGCAGTACTTC. The encoded protein is CSARGPGQGNHEQYF. This rearrangement joins TRBV20-1 to TRBJ2-7; 10 bases line up with TRBD1. V dropped 1 base and J dropped 5; count of bases not matched to a gene: 8. The CDR3 extends over 15 amino acids. CDR1 is DFQATT and CDR2 is SNEGSKA in the germline V gene (reference sequence).

This clonotype showed up just a few times. This chain joins TRBV12-3 or TRBV12-4 and TRBJ2-4; 7 bases fit TRBD2. The CDR3 sequence is 13 residues long. Germline trimming cut 3 bases from V and 9 bases from J; bases unmatched to any gene: 5. CDR3 nucleotide sequence: TGTGCCAGCAGTTTGGCGGGGGACGGCATTCAGTACTTC. The encoded protein is CASSLAGDGIQYF.

This clonotype was seen a few times. CDR3 in DNA: TGTGCCAGCAGCTCTGGACAGGGCCCGGCCAATGAGCAGTTCTTC. It encodes CASSSGQGPANEQFF. The chain carries TRBV5-4 and TRBJ2-1, with 8 bases lining up with TRBD1. J lost 6 bases, V lost 3 bases, and 8 bases had no gene match. CDR3 size: 15 residues. CDR1 is SGHNT and CDR2 is YYREEE in the germline V gene (reference sequence). The variable domain in full, completed from reference TRBV5-4 and TRBJ2-1, reads ETGVTQSPTHLIKTRGQQVTLRCSSQSGHNTVSWYQQALGQGPQFIFQYYREEENGRGNFPPRFSGLQFPNYSSELNVNALELDDSALYLCASSSGQGPANEQFFGPGTRLTVL.

This clonotype turned up a few times. This chain connects TRBV6-1 to TRBJ1-5, with TRBD1 matching 9 bases. V lost 6 bases to trimming and J lost 2 bases; unmatched junction nucleotides: 8. The CDR3 sequence is 16 residues long. Germline CDR1 reads MNHNS; CDR2 reads SASEGT. CDR3 nucleotide sequence: TGTGCCAGCAGCCAGGGGACAGGGAGTCGCAATCAGCCCCAGCATTTT. Its translation is CASSQGTGSRNQPQHF.

The rearrangement links TRBV19 to TRBJ2-2; 7 nucleotides agree with TRBD1. The CDR3 extends over 15 amino acids. Trimming removed 4 bases from V and 4 bases from J; junction bases left unmatched: 6. Germline V gene data show CDR1 as LNHDA and CDR2 as SQIVND (reference sequence). The chain's CDR3 is CASSRLRDSTGELFF. Written as DNA, the CDR3 is TGTGCCAGTAGTAGACTCCGGGACAGCACCGGGGAGCTGTTTTTT.

V gene TRBV5-1 combines with J gene TRBJ1-1; D possibly corresponds to TRBD1 (6 bases). V was cut by 3 bases and J by 3 bases, with 15 bases left in between. The CDR3 has 15 amino acids. CDR1 is SGHRS, CDR2 YFSETQ, per germline. CDR3 DNA sequence: TGCGCCAGCAGCTCACAGGGTGGAGGGTACACTGAAGCTTTCTTT. Translating gives CASSSQGGGYTEAFF.

The sample holds a few counts of this clonotype. The gene calls are TRBV6-1 and TRBJ2-2; D possibly corresponds to TRBD2 (7 bases). The germline V and J ends were trimmed by 6 bases and 3 bases, with 17 bases remaining between them. From germline, CDR1 is MNHNS and CDR2 SASEGT. This CDR3 has 16 amino acids. The CDR3 DNA sequence: TGTGCCAGCAGCCCCACGGGGGGCGGATACACCGGGGAGCTGTTTTTT. Its translation is CASSPTGGGYTGELFF.